This record covers a single TCR beta chain. TCRdb keeps only in-frame clones here, not all; method: immunoSEQ multiplex PCR. This sample has a few million clones; roughly 92% occur once, and the top ten carry over 0.12%. The CDR3 totals 14 residues. V dropped 6 bases and J dropped 1 base, with 12 bases sitting between them. Germline CDR1 and CDR2: ENHRY and SYGVKD. The sample comes from a study of shared clonotypes between healthy human individuals. This TCR came from a man in his late teens or twenties in good health. V usage is TRBV10-3 and J usage is TRBJ1-1; D gene ambiguous. Sequences were obtained from naive CD4+ T cells sorted from blood. Regarding subset: CD45RA+ positively selected. DNA for the CDR3: TGTGCCATCAGACTAGGCACAGAGAACACTGAAGCTTTCTTT. It codes for CAIRLGTENTEAFF.